Below, 18 T cell receptor beta chains from the same sample are listed, as sequenced in a study of T cells in Graves' hyperthyroidism and ophthalmopathy (dated by TCRdb to about 2019). The library was obtained by multiplex PCR. TCRdb lists the instrument as Illumina HiSeq 2000. TCR beta CDR3 regions were amplified from RNA transcripts. The TCR CDR3 was subjected to a first round of RT-PCR using the HTBI primer set and the Qiagen OneStep RT-PCR kit. The raw public reads went through TCRdb reprocessing: fastp at Q25, MiXCR clone calling, in-frame beta chains kept. Rows matching on CDR3 protein sequence are summarized as one entry with the most common DNA and genes. This sample comprises around 690,000 distinct CDR3 sequences, roughly 17% of them detected only once. Clones ranked in the top ten supply around 15% of the sample. The sample consisted of blood. All receptors come from a man aged 45-65 years with Graves' hyperthyroidism.

A word on this clonotype: A much larger clone lies a single base off, so this may be a read error. The conserved phenylalanine or tryptophan normally closing the CDR3 is absent here, so this likely arose from a read error. The genes are TRBV7-2 and TRBJ1-4, with D tentatively TRBD1 (5 bases). The CDR3 covers 16 residues. V was pared by 5 bases and J by 1 base, with 14 bases between. CDR1 is SGHTA and CDR2 is FQGNSA in the germline V gene. The CDR3 here is CASSPGGVGTNEKLFV. CDR3 in DNA: TGTGCCAGCAGCCCCGGAGGGGTGGGAACTAATGAAAAACTGTTTGTT.

This clonotype occurred a few times. The chain carries TRBV6-5 and TRBJ1-4, with 8 bases identical to TRBD1. V dropped 4 bases and J dropped 5; count of bases not matched to a gene: 6. The germline gives CDR1 MNHEY, CDR2 SVGAGI. The CDR3 runs 15 residues. The CDR3 region is CASSSWTGSNEKLFF. CDR3 in DNA: TGTGCCAGCAGTTCCTGGACAGGGAGCAATGAAAAACTGTTTTTT.

Points on this clonotype: This clone may be a read error of a much larger clone one base away. V and J are TRBV9 and TRBJ2-7; the match to TRBD1 covers 7 bases. CDR1 and CDR2 from the germline V gene are SGDLS and YYNGEE. CDR3 size: 13 residues. The DNA for the CDR3 is TGTGCCGGCAGCGCCCGGGACAGCTACGAGCAGTACTTC. Its protein is CAGSARDSYEQYF.

This clonotype was seen a few times. V and J are TRBV27 and TRBJ1-4; no firm D call. Trimming cost V 3 bases and J 4 bases, with 9 bases left between them. The germline V gene has CDR1 MNHEY and CDR2 SMNVEV (reference sequence). The CDR3 contains 14 residues. For the CDR3, the DNA is TGTGCCAGCAGTTTCCGGGGTCGTAATGAAAAACTGTTTTTT. Translated: CASSFRGRNEKLFF.

Notes on this clonotype: One end of the junction does not line up with germline, which may come from a read error. The rearrangement uses TRBV18 and TRBJ2-2; weak D call: TRBD2 (5 bases). The V gene's germline CDR1 is KGHSH and CDR2 LQKENI. The CDR3 runs 15 residues. As DNA, the CDR3 is TGTGCCAGCTCACCCCAGGACCCCTCCACCGGGGAGCTGTTGTTT. Amino acids: CASSPQDPSTGELLF.

This clonotype has just a few counts. The chain joins TRBV7-3 to TRBJ1-2; D unresolved. Germline CDR1 and CDR2: SGHTA and FQGTGA. The length of the CDR3 is 13 residues. Between the trimmed V and J ends, which lost 1 base and 7 bases, there was a span of 10 bases. CDR3 coding DNA: TGTGCCAGCAGCTTAATGCCGGGGTCTGGCTACACCTTC. Translation gives CASSLMPGSGYTF.

In this sample, this clonotype turned up many times. The rearrangement links TRBV30 to TRBJ2-1, with 7 bases that match TRBD2. V was pared by 1 base and J by 2 bases, with 5 bases of the junction left unmatched. CDR1 and CDR2 (germline): GTSNPN, SVGIG (reference sequence). This CDR3 is built from 15 residues. This CDR3 reads CAWSEGGGTYNEQFF. The CDR3 DNA sequence: TGTGCCTGGAGTGAGGGCGGGGGAACCTACAATGAGCAGTTCTTC.

This clonotype has only one observation. J is TRBJ1-1 and V is TRBV18, with no clear D. CDR1 and CDR2 from the germline V gene are KGHSH and LQKENI. CDR3 length: 14 amino acids. V gave up 9 bases and J gave up 3 bases, with 17 bases separating them. CDR3 protein: CASTPLPQYTEAFF. CDR3 coding DNA: TGTGCCAGTACACCGCTACCACAGTACACTGAAGCTTTCTTT. Looking up the rest from reference TRBV18 and TRBJ1-1 gives the full variable domain: NAGVMQNPRHLVRRRGQEARLRCSPMKGHSHVYWYRQLPEEGLKFMVYLQKENIIDESGMPKERFSAEFPKEGPSILRIQQVVRGDSAAYFCASTPLPQYTEAFFGQGTRLTVV.

This clonotype was counted ten times or more. V gene TRBV28 combines with J gene TRBJ2-1; 7 nucleotides match TRBD1. Trimming at V came to 6 bases and at J to 3 bases, leaving 8 bases not matched to a gene. The CDR3 has 15 residues. Germline CDR1 reads MDHEN; CDR2 reads SYDVKM. CDR3 in DNA: TGTGCCAGCAGCACAACAGGGGCCCACTACAATGAGCAGTTCTTC. This translates into CASSTTGAHYNEQFF.

This clonotype was observed a few times. V usage is TRBV29-1 and J usage is TRBJ1-1; D not resolved. V was trimmed by 4 bases and J by 1 base, leaving 7 bases between them. This CDR3 contains 12 residues. The germline gives CDR1 SQVTM, CDR2 ANQGSEA. The CDR3 protein is CSVGSGNTEAFF. The CDR3 DNA reads TGCAGCGTTGGGAGTGGGAACACTGAAGCTTTCTTT.

The table lists this clonotype with many counts. The V and J genes are TRBV28 and TRBJ2-7, with 8 bases that match TRBD1. Unmatched junction bases numbered 8, after V lost 7 bases and J lost 0 bases. CDR1 is MDHEN and CDR2 is SYDVKM in the germline V gene. The CDR3 is 15 amino acids. The CDR3 nucleotides read TGTGCCAGCAATCGACAGGGGCTCCCCTCCTACGAGCAGTACTTC. This codes for CASNRQGLPSYEQYF.

The V and J genes are TRBV7-9 and TRBJ1-2; 9 positions agree with TRBD1. This CDR3 spans 15 amino acids. CDR1 and CDR2 (germline): SEHNR, FQNEAQ (reference sequence). V shed 1 base, J shed 6 bases, and the junction held 6 bases outside the gene matches. The chain's CDR3 is CASSLGPDRGHGYTF. In nucleotides, the CDR3 is TGTGCCAGCAGCTTAGGCCCGGACAGGGGCCATGGCTACACCTTC.

The chain is built from TRBV11-2 and TRBJ2-3; TRBD2 aligns across 7 bases. The V gene's germline CDR1 is SGHAT and CDR2 FQNNGV. This CDR3 has 18 residues. V shed 2 bases and J 6 bases; nucleotides not matched to a gene: 17. The CDR3 region is CASSLQMASGSMGDTQYF. CDR3 in DNA: TGTGCCAGCAGCTTACAAATGGCTAGCGGTTCAATGGGGGATACGCAGTATTTT.

This clonotype was observed at least ten times. The rearrangement joins TRBV11-2 to TRBJ2-3; D is undetermined. CDR1 is SGHAT and CDR2 is FQNNGV in the germline V gene. The CDR3 runs to 16 residues. V lost 1 base and J lost 0, with 11 bases in between. CDR3 nucleotides: TGTGCCAGCAGCTTAGGATGGACCCCGAGCACAGATACGCAGTATTTT. Its protein is CASSLGWTPSTDTQYF.

There are many counts of this clonotype. The gene calls are TRBV6-1 and TRBJ2-1; 7 positions agree with TRBD1. From germline, CDR1 is MNHNS and CDR2 SASEGT. The CDR3 length is 13 residues. V shed 7 bases and J 6 bases; nucleotides not matched to a gene: 6. The CDR3 DNA is TGTGCCAGCACCAGACAGGGTACCAATGAGCAGTTCTTC. This codes for CASTRQGTNEQFF.

This clonotype was found many times. The chain uses TRBV12-3 or TRBV12-4 and TRBJ2-7; possible D gene TRBD2, 6 bases. The CDR3 has 14 amino acids. Between the trimmed V and J ends, which lost 6 bases and 0 bases, there was a span of 12 bases. The CDR3 region has the DNA TGTGCCAGCAGGCGGGACGACTCCTCCTACGAGCAGTACTTC. This gives the protein CASRRDDSSYEQYF.

In DNA, the CDR3 is TGTGCCAGCAGCCTAAACAGGGGTCGCGACGAGCAGTACTTC. Its protein product is CASSLNRGRDEQYF. The chain carries TRBV13 and TRBJ2-7; 7 nucleotides agree with TRBD1. Germline CDR1 is PRHDT and CDR2 is FYEKMQ (reference sequence). After removal of 5 bases from V and 5 bases from J, the junction contained 9 bases not matched to a gene. The CDR3 extends over 14 amino acids.

This clonotype was seen a handful of times. The chain employs TRBV6-1 and TRBJ1-4; no reliable D call. Germline-derived CDR1 and CDR2 are MNHNS and SASEGT. CDR3 length: 15 amino acids. The V end lost 1 base, the J end lost 4 bases, and 10 bases lay between the germline ends. Here the CDR3 reads CASSEVLAFNEKLFF. The DNA for the CDR3 is TGTGCCAGCAGTGAAGTGCTTGCTTTTAATGAAAAACTGTTTTTT.